The 21 T cell receptor beta chains below come from one sample, sequenced in a study of blood T cells in healthy people across ages. Sample-barcoded 5' priming and a J-beta primer mix drove a second PCR of roughly 7 to 11 cycles. TCRdb fed the 5' RACE reads into MiXCR, producing one record per CDR3 protein. Of 600,000 or so distinct CDR3 sequences listed, about 21% are singletons. Sequencing input: blood. These receptors were obtained from a man between 65 and 85 years old in good health.

This clonotype showed up just a few times. CDR3 in DNA: TGCGCCAGCAGCTTTATCGGATCCACAGATACGCAGTATTTT. It yields the protein CASSFIGSTDTQYF. This chain links TRBV5-1 with TRBJ2-3; D is unresolved. The V end lost 2 bases, the J end lost 2 bases, and 9 bases lay between the germline ends. CDR1 is SGHRS, CDR2 YFSETQ, per germline. The CDR3 has 14 amino acids.

Only a few counts were recorded for this clonotype. Because the CDR3's place on the DNA is in doubt, the DNA is left out and the CDR3 is given as listed by TCRdb. V usage is TRBV20-1 and J usage is TRBJ1-4. Ends included, the CDR3 has 13 residues. CDR1 is DFQATT, CDR2 SNEGSKA, per germline (reference sequence). CDR3 residues: CSAVGPGTQKLVF.

This clonotype was found a few times. The chain carries TRBV5-1 and TRBJ2-7; TRBD2 might be the D (5 bases). The CDR3 loop spans 14 amino acids. Germline values: CDR1 SGHRS, CDR2 YFSETQ. V was cut by 4 bases and J by 1 base, with 12 bases left in between. The CDR3 nucleotides are TGCGCCAGCAGCGACATAGAGGGTTCCTACGAGCAGTACTTC. Translated, it gives CASSDIEGSYEQYF.

The chain joins TRBV2 to TRBJ2-5, with a weak D call TRBD2 (6 bases). The J call may be in error: the DNA end matches TRBJ2-7 better. The length of the CDR3 is 14 residues. Germline V CDR1 and CDR2: SNHLY, FYNNEI. CDR3 region: CASSLASSRNEQYF. The CDR3 DNA sequence: TGTGCCAGCAGTCTAGCGTCCTCTCGGAACGAGCAGTACTTC.

There are a few counts of this clonotype. The chain employs TRBV20-1 and TRBJ2-3, with D maybe TRBD1 (6 bases). Germline V gene sequence: CDR1 DFQATT, CDR2 SNEGSKA (reference sequence). Trimming removed 2 bases at V and 1 base at J, with 10 bases between. This CDR3 is built from 14 residues. The CDR3 DNA follows: TGCAGTGCTAGAAACCCAGGGGGCACAGATACGCAGTATTTT. Translating gives CSARNPGGTDTQYF.

This chain links TRBV7-2 with TRBJ2-2; the D gene is possibly TRBD1 (5 bases). The germline V gene encodes CDR1 SGHTA and CDR2 FQGNSA. The CDR3 loop spans 13 amino acids. V shed 5 bases and J shed 10 bases, with 14 bases lying between them. CDR3: CASSGAHFQELFF. CDR3 in DNA: TGTGCCAGCAGCGGGGCTCACTTCCAGGAGCTGTTTTTT.

This clonotype was observed a handful of times. V gene TRBV10-3 combines with J gene TRBJ2-7, with a weak D call TRBD1 (6 bases). V shed 6 bases and J shed 2 bases, with 17 bases lying between them. This CDR3 region has 15 residues. The germline V gene encodes CDR1 ENHRY and CDR2 SYGVKD. CDR3 DNA: TGTGCCATCAGGGGGCCCGAGGGGGAGACCTACGAGCAGTACTTC. This sequence encodes CAIRGPEGETYEQYF.

The chain couples TRBV6-2 or TRBV6-3 to TRBJ2-7; maybe TRBD1 (6 bases). Trimming removed 2 bases at V and 5 bases at J, with 13 bases between. The CDR3 covers 14 residues. Per the germline V gene, CDR1 is MNHEY and CDR2 is SVGEGT. The CDR3 reads CASSYIGTQNEQYF. In DNA, the CDR3 is TGTGCCAGCAGTTACATCGGGACACAGAACGAGCAGTACTTC.

This clonotype was observed a few times. This chain connects TRBV28 to TRBJ2-5; 9 bases line up with TRBD1. Trimming cost V 7 bases and J 6 bases; bases outside gene matches: 12. The CDR3 has 15 amino acids. CDR1 and CDR2 (germline): MDHEN, SYDVKM. The CDR3: CASTKGRTGEKTQYF. For the CDR3, the DNA is TGTGCCAGCACAAAAGGACGGACAGGGGAGAAGACCCAGTACTTC.

This clonotype was detected only a few times. This chain links TRBV5-1 with TRBJ2-7; D may be TRBD1 (6 bases). CDR1 SGHRS and CDR2 YFSETQ come from the germline V gene. The CDR3 is made up of 15 amino acids. The V end was cut by 4 bases, the J end by 3 bases, with 17 bases between. The CDR3 loop reads CASSKTGQYLYEQYF. Written as DNA, the CDR3 is TGCGCCAGCAGCAAAACCGGACAGTACCTCTACGAGCAGTACTTC.

The chain links TRBV30 to TRBJ1-1; tentative D call: TRBD1 (6 bases). CDR1 GTSNPN and CDR2 SVGIG come from the germline V gene (reference sequence). The CDR3 length is 12 residues. CDR3 sequence: CAGGADNTEAFF. The DNA for the CDR3 is TGTGCGGGGGGGGCAGATAACACTGAAGCTTTCTTT.

This clonotype came up a few times. The junction differs from germline at one of its ends, possibly a read error. The V gene is TRBV7-7, the J gene TRBJ2-5; 10 positions agree with TRBD1. Gene TRBJ2-1 matches the end of the DNA better, so the J call may be wrong. This CDR3 is 15 amino acids long. CDR1 is SSHAT, CDR2 FNYEAQ, per germline (reference sequence). The CDR3: CASSPGQGGYNEQFF. CDR3 bases: TGTGCTAGCAGCCCAGGACAGGGGGGTTACAATGAGCAGTTCTTC.

The gene calls are TRBV20-1 and TRBJ2-5; D is perhaps TRBD1 (6 bases). Judging by the DNA end, TRBJ2-7 fits better; the J call may be wrong. Germline V gene lookup returns CDR1 DFQATT and CDR2 SNEGSKA (reference sequence). The CDR3 consists of 12 residues. In DNA, the CDR3 is TGCAGTGGGAGACAGGCGGACTACGAGCAGTACTTC. Its protein is CSGRQADYEQYF.

The rearrangement joins TRBV7-9 to TRBJ2-1; TRBD2 agrees at 13 bases. Germline loops: CDR1 SEHNR, CDR2 FQNEAQ (reference sequence). The length of the CDR3 is 19 residues. Trimming removed 1 base from V and 5 bases from J; junction bases left unmatched: 11. The CDR3 nucleotides read TGTGCCAGCAGCTTAGGCATTTGGACTAGCGGGAGCCTAGACAATGAGCAGTTCTTC. Translation gives CASSLGIWTSGSLDNEQFF.

The sample holds a few counts of this clonotype. A read error is likely, as this CDR3 ends without the conserved phenylalanine or tryptophan. The gene calls are TRBV2 and TRBJ2-5, with D possibly being TRBD1 or TRBD2 (6 bases each). The DNA end is a closer match to TRBJ2-1, so the J assignment may be wrong. CDR1 SNHLY and CDR2 FYNNEI come from the germline V gene. There are 12 residues in the CDR3. The CDR3 coding sequence is TGTGCCATGACAAGGGGGGCGAATGAGCAGTTCCTC. This sequence encodes CAMTRGANEQFL.

In its sample, this clonotype was seen many times. V and J are TRBV14 and TRBJ2-1, with D hard to call. Per the germline V gene, CDR1 is SGHDN and CDR2 is FVKESK. V was clipped by 0 bases and J by 10 bases, with 10 bases between them. This CDR3 region has 13 residues. CDR3 coding DNA: TGTGCCAGCAGCCAAGAATCAGCTCGGGAGCAGTTCTTC. Residues: CASSQESAREQFF.

The chain employs TRBV20-1 and TRBJ1-1; D unclear. The CDR3 covers 11 residues. The germline V gene encodes CDR1 DFQATT and CDR2 SNEGSKA (reference sequence). V gave up 2 bases and J gave up 4 bases, with 5 bases separating them. The CDR3 sequence is CSARRRTEAFF. The CDR3 bases are TGCAGTGCTAGACGACGCACTGAAGCTTTCTTT.

This chain links TRBV12-3 or TRBV12-4 with TRBJ2-5; TRBD2 matches at 9 bases. The CDR3 is 15 residues long. J lost 2 bases, V lost 7 bases, and 8 bases had no gene match. In nucleotides, the CDR3 is TGTGCCAGCAAAGGGGATAGCGGGAGTCAAGAGACCCAGTACTTC. Translated, it gives CASKGDSGSQETQYF.

The V call is TRBV11-2, the J call TRBJ1-1; tentatively, D is TRBD1 (5 bases). The V gene lost 5 bases and the J gene lost 8 bases, with 21 bases spanning the gap. The V gene's germline CDR1 is SGHAT and CDR2 FQNNGV. The CDR3 is 15 residues long. CDR3 nucleotides: TGTGCCAGCAGCCGGTCCCCGGGACCCTCCGAGGAAGCTTTCTTT. As protein: CASSRSPGPSEEAFF.

V and J are TRBV6-1 and TRBJ2-3; D possibly corresponds to TRBD1 (6 bases). The CDR3 has 15 amino acids. The germline V gene encodes CDR1 MNHNS and CDR2 SASEGT. V shed 6 bases and J shed 6 bases, with 19 bases lying between them. CDR3 loop: CASSETSGAPDTQYF. For the CDR3, the DNA is TGTGCCAGCAGCGAAACGTCAGGGGCCCCCGATACGCAGTATTTT.

This clonotype was seen a few times. The chain links TRBV6-2 or TRBV6-3 to TRBJ2-5; 12 bases agree with TRBD2. The germline V gene encodes CDR1 MNHEY and CDR2 SVGEGT. The ends lost 5 bases at V and 7 bases at J; junction bases unmatched: 14. The CDR3 has 17 residues. The CDR3 loop is CASSGTSGWPTSGTQYF. The CDR3 DNA is TGTGCCAGCAGTGGGACTAGCGGGTGGCCGACTAGTGGGACCCAGTACTTC.